This T cell receptor (beta chain) was recovered during a study of monozygotic twins with cystic fibrosis. General study results and limits: The repertoire was suggested to be naive-dominated, clonality median around 0.0093. Nucleotide-identical clonotype sharing was significantly higher within monozygotic CF twin pairs than between unrelated CF individuals. In this small cohort, shared CDR3 numbers showed no association with age, concordance or disease severity.

Comments on this clone: What it binds is not known.

Trimming stripped 6 bases from V and 10 bases from J, with 12 bases between. The CDR3 totals 11 residues. Looked up from germline, CDR1 is MDHEN and CDR2 is SYDVKM. Libraries were prepared by immunoSEQ multiplex PCR; TCRdb keeps only in-frame clonotypes and omits some of them. The profile shows 30,000 to 40,000 clones, 95% to 98% of them singletons. The chain is built from TRBV28 and TRBJ1-1; the D is unclear. This clonotype was sampled from a girl aged 2 to 10 with cystic fibrosis. Sequencing used blood. The CDR3 DNA is TGTGCCAGCAGCTCCCCACCTATAGCTTTCTTT. It is translated as CASSSPPIAFF.